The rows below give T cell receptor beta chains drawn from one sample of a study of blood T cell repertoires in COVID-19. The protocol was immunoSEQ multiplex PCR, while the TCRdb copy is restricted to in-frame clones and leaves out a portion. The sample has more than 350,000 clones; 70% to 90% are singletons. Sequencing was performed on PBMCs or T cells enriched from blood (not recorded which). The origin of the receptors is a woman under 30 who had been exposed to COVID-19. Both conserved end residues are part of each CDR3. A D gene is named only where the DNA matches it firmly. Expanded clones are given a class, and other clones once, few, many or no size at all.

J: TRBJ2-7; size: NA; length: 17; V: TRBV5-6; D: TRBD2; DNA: TGTGCCAGCAGCCAGACTCTTTGGACTAGCGCGATCTACGAGCAGTACTTC; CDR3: CASSQTLWTSAIYEQYF
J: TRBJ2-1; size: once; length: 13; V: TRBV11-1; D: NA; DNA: TGTGCCAGCAGCTCCCCAGGGTACAATGAGCAGTTCTTC; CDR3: CASSSPGYNEQFF
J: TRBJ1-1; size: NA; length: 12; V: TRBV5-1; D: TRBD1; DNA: TGCGCCAGCACCGGGACAGGACATGAAGCTTTCTTT; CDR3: CASTGTGHEAFF
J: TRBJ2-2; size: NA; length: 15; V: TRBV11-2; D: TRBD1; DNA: TGTGCCAGCACCCCTAGAGGGGGCTTGGGCATCGGACTGTTTTTT; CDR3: CASTPRGGLGIGLFF
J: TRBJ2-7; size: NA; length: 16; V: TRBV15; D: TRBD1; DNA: TGTGCCACCAGCACCGGACAGGGCCTGTCCCCCTACGAGCAGTACTTC; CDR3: CATSTGQGLSPYEQYF
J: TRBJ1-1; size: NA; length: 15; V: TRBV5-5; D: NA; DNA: TGTGCCAGCAGCTTTTCACAGAGCATGAACACTGAAGCTTTCTTT; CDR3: CASSFSQSMNTEAFF
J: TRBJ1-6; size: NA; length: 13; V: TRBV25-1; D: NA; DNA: TGTGCCAGCAGTGAGGGGGCCTATTCACCCCTCCACTTT; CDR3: CASSEGAYSPLHF
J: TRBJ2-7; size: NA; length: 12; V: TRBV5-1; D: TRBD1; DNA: TGCGCCAGCCGTCTACAGGGGAACGAGCAGTACTTC; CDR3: CASRLQGNEQYF
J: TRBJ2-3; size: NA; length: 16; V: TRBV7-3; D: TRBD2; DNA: TGTGCCAGCAGCCTTGGCGGGGGAGCTAGCACAGATACGCAGTATTTT; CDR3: CASSLGGGASTDTQYF
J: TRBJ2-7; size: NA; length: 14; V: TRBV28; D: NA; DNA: TGTGCCAGCAGTTTATTGGGCCCCTTGAACGAGCAGTACTTC; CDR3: CASSLLGPLNEQYF
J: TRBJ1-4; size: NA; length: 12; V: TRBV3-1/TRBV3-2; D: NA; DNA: TGTGCCAGCAGGCGACTCGATGAAAAACTGTTTTTT; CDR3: CASRRLDEKLFF
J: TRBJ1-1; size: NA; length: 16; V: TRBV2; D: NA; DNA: TGTGCCAGCAGTGATGTAGGAACCGGCCCTCGGGGTGAAGCTTTCTTT; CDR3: CASSDVGTGPRGEAFF
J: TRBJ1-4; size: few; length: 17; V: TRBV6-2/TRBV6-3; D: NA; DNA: TGTGCCAGCAGTTACTCCGGGACACCTTCTTCTAATGAAAAACTGTTTTTT; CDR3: CASSYSGTPSSNEKLFF
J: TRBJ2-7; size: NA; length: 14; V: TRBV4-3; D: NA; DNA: TGCGCCAGCAGCCAAGGGGGAGGCTCCTACGAGCAGTACTTC; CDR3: CASSQGGGSYEQYF
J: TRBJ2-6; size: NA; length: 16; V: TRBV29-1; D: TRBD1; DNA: TGCAGCGTTGGCCGGGCAGGGGGCGGTGGGGCCAACGTCCTGACTTTC; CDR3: CSVGRAGGGGANVLTF
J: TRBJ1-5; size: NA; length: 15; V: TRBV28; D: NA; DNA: TGTGCCAGCAGGCTCCGACAGTATCTCAATCAGCCCCAGCATTTT; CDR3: CASRLRQYLNQPQHF
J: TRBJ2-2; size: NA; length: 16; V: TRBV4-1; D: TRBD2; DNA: TGCGCCAGCAGCAGAACTAGCGGGGAATCTCCCGGGGAGCTGTTTTTT; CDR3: CASSRTSGESPGELFF
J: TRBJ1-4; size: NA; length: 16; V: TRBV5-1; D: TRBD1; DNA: TGCGCCAGCAGCTTATTCAGGGGGGCAACTAATGAAAAACTGTTTTTT; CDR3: CASSLFRGATNEKLFF
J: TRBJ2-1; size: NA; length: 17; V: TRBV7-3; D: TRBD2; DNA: TGTGCCAGCAGCCCCCGGGGAGCTAGCGGGGGGGACAATGAGCAGTTCTTC; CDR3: CASSPRGASGGDNEQFF
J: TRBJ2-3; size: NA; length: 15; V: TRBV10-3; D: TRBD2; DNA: TGTGCCATCAGGAAAGCGGGAGAACGCACAGATACGCAGTATTTT; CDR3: CAIRKAGERTDTQYF
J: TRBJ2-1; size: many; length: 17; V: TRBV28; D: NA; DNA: TGTGCCAGCAGTATACAAGGCCGTCTTCGGGATTGGGATGAGCAGTTCTTC; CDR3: CASSIQGRLRDWDEQFF
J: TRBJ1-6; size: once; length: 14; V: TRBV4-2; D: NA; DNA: TGTGCCAGCAGCCCGACAGTTAATAATTCACCCCTCCACTTT; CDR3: CASSPTVNNSPLHF
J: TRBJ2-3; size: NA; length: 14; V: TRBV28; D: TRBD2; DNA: TGTGCCAGCAGTTCTAGCGGGGTTAAAGATACGCAGTATTTT; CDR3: CASSSSGVKDTQYF
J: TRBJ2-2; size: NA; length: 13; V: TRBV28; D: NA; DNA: TGTGCCACGGCCGGGGGTTTGTCCGGGGAGCTGTTTTTT; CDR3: CATAGGLSGELFF
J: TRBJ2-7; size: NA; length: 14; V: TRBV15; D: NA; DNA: TGTGCCACCAGCAGGGTAGGGGTTACCTACGAGCAGTACTTC; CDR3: CATSRVGVTYEQYF
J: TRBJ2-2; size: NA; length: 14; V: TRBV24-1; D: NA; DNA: TGTGCCACCAGTGTGGAGGGAGGCACCGGGGAGCTGTTTTTT; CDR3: CATSVEGGTGELFF
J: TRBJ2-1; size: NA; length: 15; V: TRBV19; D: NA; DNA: TGTGCCAGTAGCGGAGGGGTGAGCTCCTACAATGAGCAGTTCTTC; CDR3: CASSGGVSSYNEQFF
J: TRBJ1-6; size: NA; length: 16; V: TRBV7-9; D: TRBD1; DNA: TGTGCCAGCAGCTTAGTTGGGACAGGGTTAAATTCACCCCTCCACTTT; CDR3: CASSLVGTGLNSPLHF
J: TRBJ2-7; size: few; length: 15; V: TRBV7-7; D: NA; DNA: TGTGCTAGCAGCTTAAGGGGACTCCATACCTACGAGCAGTACTTC; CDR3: CASSLRGLHTYEQYF